These 14 T cell receptor beta chains were sequenced from one sample in a study of CD8+CD57+ T cells in acquired aplastic anemia. Only patients with CD8+CD57+ cell expansion on flow cytometry were chosen for sequencing. Genomic DNA templated the TCR beta VDJ and CDR3 profiling. TCRdb processed the reads anew with MiXCR; each CDR3 protein has one entry. Found here are around 180,000 distinct CDR3 sequences, around 50% of them singletons; the top ten hold 10% to 15%. Input material: sorted CD4+, CD8+, or CD8+CD57+ T cells (not recorded which) from PBMCs. Source of these receptors: a human donor with aplastic anemia.

This clonotype has ten or more counts. J is TRBJ1-1 and V is TRBV5-1; 11 bases map to TRBD1. V was pared by 4 bases and J by 4 bases, with 3 bases of the junction left unmatched. The CDR3 is 14 residues long. Germline V gene lookup returns CDR1 SGHRS and CDR2 YFSETQ. The CDR3 region has the DNA TGCGCCAGCAGCAGCGGACAGGGGGCCACTGAAGCTTTCTTT. Translating gives CASSSGQGATEAFF.

The rearrangement joins TRBV20-1 to TRBJ1-5; D is unresolved. The V end was cut by 1 base, the J end by 6 bases, with 19 bases between. In germline, CDR1 is DFQATT, CDR2 SNEGSKA (reference sequence). The CDR3 spans 16 residues. The CDR3 DNA sequence: TGCAGTGCTAGAGTTGCCGGTCGGGGTTCGTCTCAGCCCCAGCATTTT. It encodes CSARVAGRGSSQPQHF.

This clonotype was observed many times. The rearrangement uses TRBV2 and TRBJ1-5; weak D call: TRBD1 (6 bases). Germline values: CDR1 SNHLY, CDR2 FYNNEI. V dropped 3 bases and J dropped 1 base, with 19 bases sitting between them. CDR3 length equals 18 residues. The CDR3 is CASSDEVTGTDSNQPQHF. The CDR3 DNA is TGTGCCAGCAGTGATGAAGTTACAGGGACCGACAGCAATCAGCCCCAGCATTTT.

Worth noting for this clonotype: Sequence at one end of the junction differs from germline and may be a read error. V gene TRBV19 combines with J gene TRBJ1-1; no definite D call. The CDR3 runs to 12 residues. Germline assignment: CDR1 LNHDA and CDR2 SQIVND (reference sequence). This chain's CDR3 is CTSSVKNTEAFF. The CDR3, as DNA: TGTACCAGTAGTGTGAAGAACACTGAAGCTTTCTTT.

This clonotype has a count of ten or more. The chain is built from TRBV11-3 and TRBJ2-1; D may be TRBD1 or TRBD2 (5 bases each). Trimming took 0 bases from V and 9 from J, leaving 12 bases between them. The CDR3 runs to 14 residues. CDR1 and CDR2 from the germline V gene are SGHNT and YENEEA. CDR3 sequence: CASSLDNLGTEQFF. DNA for the CDR3: TGTGCCAGCAGCTTAGACAATTTAGGGACTGAGCAGTTCTTC. The full variable domain, with the rest looked up from reference TRBV11-3 and TRBJ2-1, is EAGVVQSPRYKIIEKKQPVAFWCNPISGHNTLYWYLQNLGQGPELLIRYENEEAVDDSQLPKDRFSAERLKGVDSTLKIQPAELGDSAVYLCASSLDNLGTEQFFGPGTRLTVL.

Comments on this clonotype: One base away lies a much larger clone, so this may be a sequencing read error. The chain carries TRBV5-6 and TRBJ1-6, with 8 bases lining up with TRBD1. Germline trimming cut 3 bases from V and 9 bases from J; bases unmatched to any gene: 5. The CDR3 covers 14 residues. Per germline, CDR1 SGHDT and CDR2 YYEEEE. The DNA of the CDR3 is TGTGCCAGCAGCTACGGACAGGGAGGTTCACCCCTCCACTTT. It specifies CASSYGQGGSPLHF.

Many counts were recorded for this clonotype. The gene calls are TRBV9 and TRBJ2-1, with D perhaps TRBD1 or TRBD2 (5 bases each). The CDR3 extends over 14 amino acids. Germline V gene lookup returns CDR1 SGDLS and CDR2 YYNGEE. Trimming removed 3 bases from V and 7 bases from J, with 14 bases in between. Here the CDR3 reads CASSAGTGSNEQFF. The CDR3 DNA is TGTGCCAGCAGCGCCGGGACCGGCTCAAATGAGCAGTTCTTC. Together with reference TRBV9 and TRBJ2-1, the CDR3 gives the full variable domain: DSGVTQTPKHLITATGQRVTLRCSPRSGDLSVYWYQQSLDQGLQFLIQYYNGEERAKGNILERFSAQQFPDLHSELNLSSLELGDSALYFCASSAGTGSNEQFFGPGTRLTVL.

This chain uses TRBV2 with TRBJ2-1; D is undetermined. The CDR3 consists of 11 residues. V lost 4 bases to trimming and J lost 4 bases, with 2 bases between them. Germline lookup yields CDR1 SNHLY and CDR2 FYNNEI. CDR3 bases: TGTGCCAGCAGTGCATACAATGAGCAGTTCTTC. Translation gives CASSAYNEQFF.

Remarks on this clonotype: A much larger clone sits a single nucleotide away, making a read error possible. The missing conserved phenylalanine or tryptophan at the end of this CDR3 makes a read error likely. The J gene is TRBJ2-1, the V gene TRBV5-1; 8 nucleotides agree with TRBD1. Looked up from germline, CDR1 is SGHRS and CDR2 is YFSETQ. This CDR3 region has 15 residues. The V and J ends lost 3 bases and 8 bases, in that order; junction bases with no gene match: 10. The CDR3 here is CASSWAGGVGDEQFL. CDR3 nucleotides: TGCGCCAGCAGCTGGGCAGGGGGCGTTGGGGATGAGCAGTTCCTC.

The chain joins TRBV4-1 to TRBJ1-2, with D possibly TRBD1 on 5 matching bases. V gave up 3 bases and J gave up 2 bases, with 10 bases separating them. CDR1 is MGHRA and CDR2 is YSYEKL in the germline V gene. This CDR3 has 14 amino acids. The CDR3, as DNA: TGCGCCAGCAGCCAGAGAGGGACGAACTATGGCTACACCTTC. It translates to CASSQRGTNYGYTF.

This clonotype was counted many times. The rearrangement links TRBV20-1 to TRBJ1-5, with D uncertain. Between the trimmed V and J ends, which lost 3 bases and 2 bases, there was a span of 8 bases. This CDR3 spans 13 amino acids. Germline-derived CDR1 and CDR2 are DFQATT and SNEGSKA (reference sequence). In DNA, the CDR3 is TGCAGTGCTAGTAAGGATGGCAATCAGCCCCAGCATTTT. It translates to CSASKDGNQPQHF.

With respect to this clonotype: This sequence may be a read error, since a much larger clone differs from it by one base. The V call is TRBV6-1, the J call TRBJ2-7; maybe TRBD2 (7 bases). The CDR3 is 13 amino acids. CDR1 and CDR2 from the germline V gene are MNHNS and SASEGT. Trimming removed 4 bases at V and 5 bases at J, with 12 bases between. The CDR3 region is CASSVGGGNEQYF. The CDR3 DNA is TGTGCCAGCAGTGTCGGCGGGGGCAACGAGCAGTACTTC.

In this sample, this clonotype turned up many times. The rearrangement links TRBV20-1 to TRBJ2-3, with D hard to call. Trimming removed 2 bases at V and 0 bases at J, with 9 bases between. This CDR3 comprises 14 residues. Germline CDR1 reads DFQATT; CDR2 reads SNEGSKA (reference sequence). The chain's CDR3 is CSARRRDSTDTQYF. In DNA form, the CDR3 reads TGCAGTGCTAGAAGAAGGGATAGCACAGATACGCAGTATTTT.

This chain joins TRBV10-3 and TRBJ2-2; perhaps TRBD1 as D (6 bases). Germline CDR1 reads ENHRY; CDR2 reads SYGVKD. The CDR3 spans 14 residues. Trimming took off 6 bases at V and 2 bases at J, with 10 bases between the two ends. The CDR3 region has the DNA TGTGCCATCAGCCCGGGACATAACACCGGGGAGCTGTTTTTT. It codes for CAISPGHNTGELFF.